This TCR beta chain was observed in a study of blood T cell repertoires in COVID-19 (dated by TCRdb to 2018 to 2020). About the study as a whole: Samples covering the acute and convalescent phases of COVID-19 were provided by collaborators in the United States, Italy and Spain. The prospective study material was composed of cDNA or gDNA derived from T cells, B-cell-depleted T cells, or PBMCs. Deeply sampled blood TCRbeta repertoires from subjects exposed to, actively infected with, or recovered from COVID-19 were included in the dataset. The repertoires were released in a freely available public database intended as a resource for research on the immune response to SARS-CoV-2. The samples were drawn from the first 160 participants of the ongoing ImmuneRACE study and from some 1,300 subjects provided by 6 global collaborators. A de-identified subject ID, COVID-19 status, age in years and sex were almost always included in the sample metadata. HLA class I and class II types, where available, came from metadata supplied by the sample provider rather than from assay-based typing. Study-wide findings and limitations: The quantity of clinical and demographic metadata differed by source and by participant and was supplied without curation.

Each collaborating institution followed its own protocols to collect whole blood in K2EDTA tubes. Collaborator samples were shipped for TCRbeta analysis as frozen whole blood, isolated PBMCs, or DNA extracted from either sample type. On this clone: This clone's antigen is unknown. Base qualities are not provided; no much larger clone lies one nucleotide away.

Compared with germline, V lacks 3 bases and J lacks 8 bases; bases without a gene match: 13. The CDR3, from cysteine to phenylalanine, totals 15 residues. The read is trimmed to its CDR3 DNA, 45 bases read in frame from base 1. Looking up the germline V gene yields CDR1 SGHRS and CDR2 YFSETQ. TCRbeta CDR3 regions were amplified from genomic DNA by means of the immunoSEQ Assay, a bias-controlled multiplex PCR. The paper's data handling went like this. Within the assay, amplification of reference gene primers was used to estimate how many nucleated cells each sample contained. Sequence reads were collapsed and filtered to measure the absolute abundance of every unique TCRbeta CDR3 rearrangement. Productive Simpson clonality was computed per sample as the square root of Simpson's diversity index over productive rearrangements. Sourced from immuneACCESS, this table was stored by TCRdb with only in-frame sequences that have V and J called. A share of the clones is absent; for the studies checked, an unresolved V gene accounts for under half, and the remainder has no known explanation. That table furnishes V, J and clone size, whereas the DNA furnished D and trimming. The sample yields 310,000 or so clones; over 70% were counted once. The ten largest make up about 1.2% of the sample.

The chain links TRBV5-1 with TRBJ1-2; 7 nucleotides in the junction match TRBD1. The origin of this receptor is a woman aged 45-65 years with acute or convalescent COVID-19. Sequenced: peripheral blood. The CDR3 region has the sequence CASSSGGFQVGGYTF. The nucleotide sequence is given as TGCGCCAGCAGCTCAGGGGGATTCCAAGTAGGGGGCTACACCTTC.